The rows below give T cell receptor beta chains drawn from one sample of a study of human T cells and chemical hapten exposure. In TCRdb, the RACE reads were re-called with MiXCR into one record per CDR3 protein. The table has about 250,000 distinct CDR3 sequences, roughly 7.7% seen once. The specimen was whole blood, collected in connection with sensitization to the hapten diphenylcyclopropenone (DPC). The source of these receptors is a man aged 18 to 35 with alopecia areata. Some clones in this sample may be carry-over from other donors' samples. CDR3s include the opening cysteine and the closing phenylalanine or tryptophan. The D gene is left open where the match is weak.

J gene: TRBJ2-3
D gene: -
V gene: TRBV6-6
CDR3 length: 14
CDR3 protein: CASSQPRSTDTQYF

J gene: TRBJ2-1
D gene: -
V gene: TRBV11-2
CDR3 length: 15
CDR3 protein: CASSSLGGSGNEQFF

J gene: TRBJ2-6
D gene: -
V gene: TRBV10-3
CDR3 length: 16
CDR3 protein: CAISEERVSGANVLTF

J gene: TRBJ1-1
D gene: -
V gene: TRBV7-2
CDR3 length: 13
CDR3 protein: CASSREGRREAFF

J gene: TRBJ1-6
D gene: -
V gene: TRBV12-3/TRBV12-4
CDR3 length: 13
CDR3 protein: CASSRDTDSPLHF

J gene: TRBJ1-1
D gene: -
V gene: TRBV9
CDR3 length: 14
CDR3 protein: CASSVGGGGTEAFF

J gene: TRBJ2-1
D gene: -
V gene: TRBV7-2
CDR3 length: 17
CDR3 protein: CASSLTGTIASGNEQFF

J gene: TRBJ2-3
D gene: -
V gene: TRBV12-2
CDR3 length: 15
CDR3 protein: CASRFLAGRTDTQYF

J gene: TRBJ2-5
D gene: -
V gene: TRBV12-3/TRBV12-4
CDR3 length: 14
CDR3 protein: CASSLTSWQETQYF

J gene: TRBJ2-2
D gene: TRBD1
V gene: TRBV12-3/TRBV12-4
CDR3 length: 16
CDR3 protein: CVSSPSGQTRTGELFF

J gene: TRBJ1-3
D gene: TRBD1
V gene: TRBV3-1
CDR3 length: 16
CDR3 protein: CASSLPTTGRGNTIYF

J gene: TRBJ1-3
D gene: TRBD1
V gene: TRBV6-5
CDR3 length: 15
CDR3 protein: CASRLTGSYGNTIYF

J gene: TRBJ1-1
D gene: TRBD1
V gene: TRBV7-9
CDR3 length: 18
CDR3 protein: CASSPPTGGGVGNTEAFF

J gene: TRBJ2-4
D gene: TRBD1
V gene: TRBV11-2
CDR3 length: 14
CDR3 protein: CASSLRTGDNIQYF

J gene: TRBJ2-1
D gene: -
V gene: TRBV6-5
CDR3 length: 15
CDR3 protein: CASSSGTYMWNEQFF

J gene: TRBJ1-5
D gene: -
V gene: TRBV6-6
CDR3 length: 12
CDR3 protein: CASSKGVQPQHF

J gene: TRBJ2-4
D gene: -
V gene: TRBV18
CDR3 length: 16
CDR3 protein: CASSPDRLVAKNIQYF

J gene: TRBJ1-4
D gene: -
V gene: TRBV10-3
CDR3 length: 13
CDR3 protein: CAISGAEGEKLFF

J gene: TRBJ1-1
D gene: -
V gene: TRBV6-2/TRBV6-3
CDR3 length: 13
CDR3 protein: CASTQDDNTEAFF

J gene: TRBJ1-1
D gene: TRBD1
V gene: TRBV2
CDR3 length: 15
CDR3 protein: CASREPGQGLVGAFF

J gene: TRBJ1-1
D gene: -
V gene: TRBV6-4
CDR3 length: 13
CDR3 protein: CASSYRDGTEAFF

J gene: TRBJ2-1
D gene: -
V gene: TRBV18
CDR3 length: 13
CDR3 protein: CASSLTTPNEQFF

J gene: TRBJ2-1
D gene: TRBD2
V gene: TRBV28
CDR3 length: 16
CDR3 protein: CASSLVPSGGPDEQFF

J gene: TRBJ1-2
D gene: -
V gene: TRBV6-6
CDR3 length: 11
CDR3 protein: CASSYVEGYTF

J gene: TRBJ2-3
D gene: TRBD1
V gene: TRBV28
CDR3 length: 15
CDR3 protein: CASSSTGPSTDTQYF

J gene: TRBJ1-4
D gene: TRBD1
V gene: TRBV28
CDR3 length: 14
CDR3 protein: CASSTGQFNEKLFF

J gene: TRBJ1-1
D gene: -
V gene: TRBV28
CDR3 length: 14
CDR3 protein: CASRTPGSGTEAFF

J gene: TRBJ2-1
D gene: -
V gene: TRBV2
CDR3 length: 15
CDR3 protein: CASSLSASNDNEQFF

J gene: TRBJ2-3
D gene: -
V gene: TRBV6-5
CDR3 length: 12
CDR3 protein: CASGRSTDTQYF

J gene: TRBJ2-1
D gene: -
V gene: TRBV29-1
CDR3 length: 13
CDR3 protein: CSARGTSYNEQFF

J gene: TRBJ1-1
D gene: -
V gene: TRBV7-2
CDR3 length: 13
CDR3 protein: CASSDPLNTEAFF

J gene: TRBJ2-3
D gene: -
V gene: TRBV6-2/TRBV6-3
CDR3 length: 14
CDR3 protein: CASSFLGDTDTQYF

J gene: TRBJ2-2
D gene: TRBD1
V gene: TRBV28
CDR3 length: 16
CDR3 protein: CASSQRDRGGTGELFF

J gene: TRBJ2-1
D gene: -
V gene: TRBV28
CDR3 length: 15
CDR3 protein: CASSRRKDIYNEQFF

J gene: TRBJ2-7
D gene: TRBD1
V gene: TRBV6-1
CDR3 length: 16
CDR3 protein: CASSDPTGTATYEQYF

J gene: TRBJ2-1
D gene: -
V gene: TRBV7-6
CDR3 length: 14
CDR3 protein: CASSLVAENNEQFF

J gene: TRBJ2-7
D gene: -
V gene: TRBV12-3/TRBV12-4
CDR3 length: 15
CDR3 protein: CASSLRGLQNYEQYF

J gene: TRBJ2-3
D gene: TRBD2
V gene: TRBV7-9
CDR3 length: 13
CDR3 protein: CARRLAGTDTQYF

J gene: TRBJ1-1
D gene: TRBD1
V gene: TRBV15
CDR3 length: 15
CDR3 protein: CATSARQGADTEAFF

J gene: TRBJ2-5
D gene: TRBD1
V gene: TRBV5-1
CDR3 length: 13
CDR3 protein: CASSLRGLETQYF

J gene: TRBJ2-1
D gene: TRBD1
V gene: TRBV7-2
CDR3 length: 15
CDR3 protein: CASSSRQGPYNEQFF